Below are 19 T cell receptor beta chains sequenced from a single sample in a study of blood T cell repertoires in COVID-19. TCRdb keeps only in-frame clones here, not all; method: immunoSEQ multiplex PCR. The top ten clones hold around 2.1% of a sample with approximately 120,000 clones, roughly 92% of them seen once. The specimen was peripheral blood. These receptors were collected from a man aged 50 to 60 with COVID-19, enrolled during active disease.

The CDR3 region has the DNA TGCGCCAGCAGCAAACTAGGCCTCCCTGGAAACACCATATATTTT. Amino acids: CASSKLGLPGNTIYF. The chain recombines TRBV5-1 with TRBJ1-3; D gene unclear. Trimming took 4 bases from V and 2 from J, leaving 13 bases between them. Per the germline V gene, CDR1 is SGHRS and CDR2 is YFSETQ. CDR3 length: 15 residues.

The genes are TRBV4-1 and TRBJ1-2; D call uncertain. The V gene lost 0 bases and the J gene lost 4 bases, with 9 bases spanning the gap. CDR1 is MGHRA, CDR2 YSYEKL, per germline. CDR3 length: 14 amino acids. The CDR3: CASSQDPGIYGYTF. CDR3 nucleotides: TGCGCCAGCAGCCAAGATCCGGGGATCTATGGCTACACCTTC.

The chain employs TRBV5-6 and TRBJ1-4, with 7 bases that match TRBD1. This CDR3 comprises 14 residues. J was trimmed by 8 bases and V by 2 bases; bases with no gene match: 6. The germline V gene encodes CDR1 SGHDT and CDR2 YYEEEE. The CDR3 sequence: CASSLDRAGEKLFF. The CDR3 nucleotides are TGTGCCAGCAGCTTAGACAGGGCCGGGGAAAAACTGTTTTTT.

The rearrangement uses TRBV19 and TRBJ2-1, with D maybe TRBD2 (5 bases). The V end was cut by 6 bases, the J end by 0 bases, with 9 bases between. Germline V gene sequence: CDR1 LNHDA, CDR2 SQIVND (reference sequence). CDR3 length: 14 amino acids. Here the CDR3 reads CASRDWSSYNEQFF. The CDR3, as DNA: TGTGCCAGTAGGGACTGGAGCTCCTACAATGAGCAGTTCTTC.

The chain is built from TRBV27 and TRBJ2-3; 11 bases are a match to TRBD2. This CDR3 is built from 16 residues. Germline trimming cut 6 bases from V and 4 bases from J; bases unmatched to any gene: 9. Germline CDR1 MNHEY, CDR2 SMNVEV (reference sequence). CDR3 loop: CASSSRLAGSPDTQYF. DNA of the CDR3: TGTGCCAGCAGCTCCCGACTAGCGGGGTCCCCAGATACGCAGTATTTT.

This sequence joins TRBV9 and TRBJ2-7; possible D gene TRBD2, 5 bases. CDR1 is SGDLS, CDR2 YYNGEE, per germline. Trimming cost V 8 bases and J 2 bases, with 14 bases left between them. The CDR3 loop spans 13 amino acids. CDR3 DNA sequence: TGTGCCAGTTCTGGAGGACCGACCTACGAGCAGTACTTC. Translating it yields CASSGGPTYEQYF.

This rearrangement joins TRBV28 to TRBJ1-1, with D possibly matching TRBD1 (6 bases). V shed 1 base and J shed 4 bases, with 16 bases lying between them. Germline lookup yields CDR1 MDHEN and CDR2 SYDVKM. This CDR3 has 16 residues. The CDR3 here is CASSLSRGNGGTEAFF. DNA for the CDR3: TGTGCCAGCAGTTTATCCAGGGGAAATGGGGGCACTGAAGCTTTCTTT.

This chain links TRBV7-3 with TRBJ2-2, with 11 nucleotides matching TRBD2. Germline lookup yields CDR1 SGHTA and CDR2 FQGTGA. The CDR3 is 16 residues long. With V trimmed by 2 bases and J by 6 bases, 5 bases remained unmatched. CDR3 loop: CASSLLAGGNAGELFF. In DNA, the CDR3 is TGTGCCAGCAGCTTATTAGCGGGAGGGAATGCCGGGGAGCTGTTTTTT.

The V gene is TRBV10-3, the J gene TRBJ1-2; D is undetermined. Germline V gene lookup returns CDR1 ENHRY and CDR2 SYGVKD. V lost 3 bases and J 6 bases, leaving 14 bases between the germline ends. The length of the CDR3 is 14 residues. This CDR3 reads CAISDEGSRHGYTF. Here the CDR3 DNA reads TGTGCCATCAGTGACGAGGGAAGCCGGCATGGCTACACCTTC.

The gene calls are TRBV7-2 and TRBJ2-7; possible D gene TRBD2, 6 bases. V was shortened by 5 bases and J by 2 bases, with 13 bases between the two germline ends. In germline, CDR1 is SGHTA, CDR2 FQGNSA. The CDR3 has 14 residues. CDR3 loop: CASSVTGLPYEQYV. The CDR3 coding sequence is TGTGCCAGCAGCGTTACGGGACTGCCCTACGAGCAGTACGTC.

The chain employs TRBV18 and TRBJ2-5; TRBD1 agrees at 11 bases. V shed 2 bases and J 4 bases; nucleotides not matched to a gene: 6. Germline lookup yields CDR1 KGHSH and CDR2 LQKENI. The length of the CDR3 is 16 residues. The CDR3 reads CASSPYPGQGGETQYF. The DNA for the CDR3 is TGTGCCAGCTCACCATACCCGGGACAGGGGGGAGAGACCCAGTACTTC. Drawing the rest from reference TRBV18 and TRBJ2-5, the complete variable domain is NAGVMQNPRHLVRRRGQEARLRCSPMKGHSHVYWYRQLPEEGLKFMVYLQKENIIDESGMPKERFSAEFPKEGPSILRIQQVVRGDSAAYFCASSPYPGQGGETQYFGPGTRLLVL.

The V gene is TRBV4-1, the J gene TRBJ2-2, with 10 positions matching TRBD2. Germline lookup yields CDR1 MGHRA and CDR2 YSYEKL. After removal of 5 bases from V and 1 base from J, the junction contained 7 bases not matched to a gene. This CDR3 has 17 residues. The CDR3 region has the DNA TGCGCCAGCAGCTCTTCCGGGACTAGCGAGAACACCGGGGAGCTGTTTTTT. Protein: CASSSSGTSENTGELFF.

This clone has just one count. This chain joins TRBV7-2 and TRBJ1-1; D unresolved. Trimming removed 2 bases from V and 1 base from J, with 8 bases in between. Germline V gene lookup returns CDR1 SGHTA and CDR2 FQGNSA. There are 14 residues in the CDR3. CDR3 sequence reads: CASSLLPRNTEAFF. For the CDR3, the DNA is TGTGCCAGCAGCTTACTTCCCCGGAACACTGAAGCTTTCTTT.

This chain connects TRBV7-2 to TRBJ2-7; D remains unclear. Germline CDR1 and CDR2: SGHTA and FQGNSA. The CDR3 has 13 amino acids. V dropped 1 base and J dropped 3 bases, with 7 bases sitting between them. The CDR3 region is CASSLVSSYEQYV. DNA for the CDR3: TGTGCCAGCAGCTTAGTTAGCAGCTACGAGCAGTACGTC.

Here the CDR3 reads CASSPEMNEKLFF. CDR3 in DNA: TGTGCCAGCTCACCTGAGATGAATGAAAAACTGTTTTTT. The chain combines TRBV18 with TRBJ1-4, with D unclear. CDR1 and CDR2 (germline): KGHSH, LQKENI. Trimming removed 3 bases at V and 5 bases at J, with 7 bases between. The CDR3 contains 13 residues.

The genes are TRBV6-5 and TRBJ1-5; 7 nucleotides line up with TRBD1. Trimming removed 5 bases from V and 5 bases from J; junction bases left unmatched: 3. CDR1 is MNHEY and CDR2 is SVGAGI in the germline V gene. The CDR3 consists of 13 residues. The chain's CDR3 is CASSTGTDQPQHF. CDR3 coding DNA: TGTGCCAGCAGTACCGGGACAGATCAGCCCCAGCATTTT.

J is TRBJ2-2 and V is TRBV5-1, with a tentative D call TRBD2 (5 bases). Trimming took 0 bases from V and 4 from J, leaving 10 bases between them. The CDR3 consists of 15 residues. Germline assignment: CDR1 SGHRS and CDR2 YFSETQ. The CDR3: CASSLAGKATGELFF. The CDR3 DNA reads TGCGCCAGCAGCTTGGCGGGAAAGGCCACCGGGGAGCTGTTTTTT.

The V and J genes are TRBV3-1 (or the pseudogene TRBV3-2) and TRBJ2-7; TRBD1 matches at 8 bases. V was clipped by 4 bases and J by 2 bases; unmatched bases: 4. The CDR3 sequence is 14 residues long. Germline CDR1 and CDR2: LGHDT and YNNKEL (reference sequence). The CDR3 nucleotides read TGTGCCAGCAGCCCGGACAGGGCGGCCTACGAGCAGTACTTC. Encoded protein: CASSPDRAAYEQYF.

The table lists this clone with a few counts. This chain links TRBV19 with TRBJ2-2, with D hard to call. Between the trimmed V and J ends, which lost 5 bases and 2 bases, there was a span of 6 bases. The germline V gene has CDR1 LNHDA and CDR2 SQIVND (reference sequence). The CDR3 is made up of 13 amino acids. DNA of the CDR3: TGTGCCAGTAGTCAGTCAAACACCGGGGAGCTGTTTTTT. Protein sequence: CASSQSNTGELFF.